The 17 T cell receptor beta chains below were found in one sample sequenced in a study of cytomegalovirus exposure and HLA in healthy donors. With 60 Vbeta and 13 Jbeta primers, the PCR was carried out. The assay was immunoSEQ multiplex PCR, and TCRdb's table has in-frame clones only and misses some. Of over 110,000 clones listed, 82% are singletons. Material: PBMCs. These receptors all stem from a male donor in good health and CMV-seronegative.

The chain joins TRBV6-1 to TRBJ1-5, with D unresolved. With 5 bases removed from V and 5 bases from J, the gap between germline ends came to 10 bases. The CDR3 has 13 residues. Germline V gene sequence: CDR1 MNHNS, CDR2 SASEGT. In nucleotides, the CDR3 is TGTGCCAGCAGTCCCACGGGGTATCAGCCCCAGCATTTT. Its translation is CASSPTGYQPQHF.

The chain combines TRBV4-1 with TRBJ1-2; the D is unclear. CDR3 length: 15 amino acids. V lost 4 bases and J 6 bases, leaving 18 bases between the germline ends. The germline CDR1 and CDR2 sequences are MGHRA and YSYEKL. In DNA form, the CDR3 reads TGCGCCAGCAGCCTGGGAGGGCAGTCGCTGGATGGCTACACCTTC. Its protein is CASSLGGQSLDGYTF.

This clone was observed once. In the same sample, other DNA sequences code for this CDR3. This chain uses TRBV4-1 with TRBJ2-7, with 10 bases identical to TRBD1. V dropped 4 bases and J dropped 5; count of bases not matched to a gene: 2. Germline assignment: CDR1 MGHRA and CDR2 YSYEKL. The length of the CDR3 is 13 residues. The CDR3 reads CASSPGTGDEQYF. The CDR3 region has the DNA TGCGCCAGCAGCCCGGGGACAGGGGACGAGCAGTACTTC.

CDR3 nucleotides: TGTGCCAGCAGCCCACCCAGCGGGAGGGACGAGCAGTACTTC. Translation gives CASSPPSGRDEQYF. J is TRBJ2-7 and V is TRBV7-2; 10 positions agree with TRBD2. The CDR3 consists of 14 residues. From germline, CDR1 is SGHTA and CDR2 FQGNSA. Losses at the gene ends were 5 bases for V and 5 bases for J; bases not matched to a gene: 6. Using reference TRBV7-2 and TRBJ2-7 for the parts outside the CDR3, the full variable domain is GAGVSQSPSNKVTEKGKDVELRCDPISGHTALYWYRQSLGQGLEFLIYFQGNSAPDKSGLPSDRFSAERTGGSVSTLTIQRTQQEDSAVYLCASSPPSGRDEQYFGPGTRLTVT.

This clone showed up just a few times. The chain combines TRBV29-1 with TRBJ1-4, with 9 nucleotides matching TRBD1. V was pared by 6 bases and J by 8 bases, with 10 bases of the junction left unmatched. The CDR3 length is 14 residues. Germline V gene sequence: CDR1 SQVTM, CDR2 ANQGSEA. CDR3 residues: CSVYPGQGREKLFF. CDR3 DNA sequence: TGCAGCGTCTACCCGGGACAGGGTAGGGAAAAACTGTTTTTT.

The chain links TRBV29-1 to TRBJ2-2, with D perhaps matching TRBD2 (5 bases). The CDR3 runs 15 residues. Trimming removed 1 base at V and 0 bases at J, with 9 bases between. CDR1 is SQVTM and CDR2 is ANQGSEA in the germline V gene. The DNA of the CDR3 is TGCAGCGTTGAAGGAGTGAGGGCGAACACCGGGGAGCTGTTTTTT. Its protein is CSVEGVRANTGELFF.

The chain carries TRBV18 and TRBJ2-1, with 10 nucleotides matching TRBD2. Germline lookup yields CDR1 KGHSH and CDR2 LQKENI. There are 15 residues in the CDR3. The V gene end was trimmed by 5 bases and the J gene end by 5 bases; junction bases not matched to a gene: 6. This chain's CDR3 is CASSAWTSGNNEQFF. CDR3 bases: TGTGCCAGCTCAGCATGGACTAGCGGAAACAATGAGCAGTTCTTC.

J is TRBJ2-7 and V is TRBV4-1; 7 positions agree with TRBD2. With 0 bases clipped from V and 2 bases from J, the junction kept 7 bases outside the gene matches. CDR1 MGHRA and CDR2 YSYEKL come from the germline V gene. This CDR3 is 16 amino acids long. Here the CDR3 reads CASSQDGSGIPYEQYF. CDR3 in DNA: TGCGCCAGCAGCCAAGACGGAAGCGGGATACCCTACGAGCAGTACTTC.

This sequence joins TRBV2 and TRBJ2-5; the match to TRBD2 covers 8 bases. Trimming cost V 10 bases and J 4 bases; bases outside gene matches: 5. This CDR3 spans 12 amino acids. Germline CDR1 is SNHLY and CDR2 is FYNNEI. The CDR3 region has the DNA TGTGCCACCGCGGGGGGTGGAGAGACCCAGTACTTC. It yields the protein CATAGGGETQYF.

The CDR3 coding sequence is TGCGCCAGCAGCCAAGAGGGCGAGACCCAGTACTTC. It is translated as CASSQEGETQYF. The J gene is TRBJ2-5, the V gene TRBV4-3; D not certain. This CDR3 region has 12 residues. V was shortened by 0 bases and J by 5 bases, with 4 bases between the two germline ends. Germline V gene lookup returns CDR1 LGHNA and CDR2 YSLEER.

The rearrangement joins TRBV9 to TRBJ1-4; D may be TRBD1 (6 bases). CDR1 and CDR2 from the germline V gene are SGDLS and YYNGEE. V gave up 4 bases and J gave up 3 bases, with 10 bases separating them. The CDR3 length is 14 residues. The CDR3 loop reads CASSPGAANEKLFF. CDR3 in DNA: TGTGCCAGCAGCCCAGGGGCAGCTAATGAAAAACTGTTTTTT. Full variable domain (remainder filled in from reference TRBV9 and TRBJ1-4): DSGVTQTPKHLITATGQRVTLRCSPRSGDLSVYWYQQSLDQGLQFLIQYYNGEERAKGNILERFSAQQFPDLHSELNLSSLELGDSALYFCASSPGAANEKLFFGSGTQLSVL.

The chain links TRBV7-3 to TRBJ2-1, with 7 bases identical to TRBD2. The CDR3 totals 15 residues. The junction had 11 bases not matched to a gene; V was cut back by 5 bases and J by 7 bases. Germline loops: CDR1 SGHTA, CDR2 FQGTGA. DNA for the CDR3: TGTGCCAGCAGCCCAACGGGAGGTTGGGGGAATGAGCAGTTCTTC. Translated: CASSPTGGWGNEQFF. The full variable domain, in which reference TRBV7-3 and TRBJ2-1 provide the parts outside the CDR3, is GAGVSQTPSNKVTEKGKYVELRCDPISGHTALYWYRQSLGQGPEFLIYFQGTGAADDSGLPNDRFFAVRPEGSVSTLKIQRTERGDSAVYLCASSPTGGWGNEQFFGPGTRLTVL.

The chain joins TRBV6-6 to TRBJ1-2; D not certain. Trimming cost V 6 bases and J 2 bases, with 16 bases left between them. Germline V gives CDR1 MNHNY, CDR2 SVGAGI (reference sequence). This CDR3 has 15 amino acids. CDR3 DNA sequence: TGTGCCAGCAGCGACATCAGGACGGGAAACTATGGCTACACCTTC. Translated, it gives CASSDIRTGNYGYTF.

V usage is TRBV28 and J usage is TRBJ2-5; TRBD2 is a possible D gene (6 bases). V gave up 5 bases and J gave up 5 bases, with 18 bases separating them. This CDR3 region has 15 residues. Germline V lookup: CDR1 MDHEN, CDR2 SYDVKM. DNA for the CDR3: TGTGCCAGCAGTCCTCCCGTGACTAGTGTGGAGACCCAGTACTTC. Protein sequence: CASSPPVTSVETQYF.

The chain couples TRBV7-2 to TRBJ2-2, with D tentatively TRBD2 (6 bases). The germline V gene has CDR1 SGHTA and CDR2 FQGNSA. CDR3 size: 15 residues. V was shortened by 2 bases and J by 4 bases, with 11 bases between the two germline ends. This CDR3 is CASSLPGSGTGELFF. As DNA, the CDR3 is TGTGCCAGCAGCTTACCCGGGAGCGGCACCGGGGAGCTGTTTTTT.

This clone was counted a few times. The V call is TRBV7-9, the J call TRBJ2-7; D remains unclear. Germline V gene lookup returns CDR1 SEHNR and CDR2 FQNEAQ (reference sequence). The CDR3 covers 11 residues. With 8 bases removed from V and 6 bases from J, the gap between germline ends came to 11 bases. The chain's CDR3 is CASELSFEQYF. The CDR3 DNA sequence: TGTGCCAGCGAGTTGTCGTTCGAGCAGTACTTC.

The rearrangement links TRBV6-5 to TRBJ1-2; a weak D match, TRBD1 (5 bases). The germline V gene has CDR1 MNHEY and CDR2 SVGAGI. CDR3 length: 13 residues. Trimming cost V 6 bases and J 0 bases, with 8 bases left between them. The CDR3 loop is CASRTTANYGYTF. The CDR3 bases are TGTGCCAGCAGAACGACAGCTAACTATGGCTACACCTTC.